Here is one TCR beta chain with its context. This table comes from immunoSEQ multiplex PCR, and its TCRdb copy is limited to in-frame clones, with some not included. The sample carries some 190,000 clones, 65% to 80% recorded once. This entry belongs to a study of blood T cell repertoires in COVID-19. Study details: Some COVID-19 samples were acute and others convalescent; all came from the United States, Italy and Spain. T cells, B-cell-depleted T cells, or PBMCs supplied cDNA or gDNA.

Participant ages covered roughly 18 to 89 years across 24 US areas. Cohort allocation depended upon clinical history that participants reported. The germline V gene has CDR1 MDHEN and CDR2 SYDVKM. The length of the CDR3 is 15 residues. The ends lost 7 bases at V and 9 bases at J; junction bases unmatched: 13. Sequenced material: PBMCs or T cells enriched from blood (not recorded which). The chain uses TRBV28 and TRBJ2-1; TRBD2 matches 9 bases. The source is a woman between 50 and 59 years old with acute COVID-19. The CDR3 DNA reads TGTGCCAGCACCCAAGGGCTAGCGGGACTGAGTGAGCAGTTCTTC. This sequence encodes CASTQGLAGLSEQFF.